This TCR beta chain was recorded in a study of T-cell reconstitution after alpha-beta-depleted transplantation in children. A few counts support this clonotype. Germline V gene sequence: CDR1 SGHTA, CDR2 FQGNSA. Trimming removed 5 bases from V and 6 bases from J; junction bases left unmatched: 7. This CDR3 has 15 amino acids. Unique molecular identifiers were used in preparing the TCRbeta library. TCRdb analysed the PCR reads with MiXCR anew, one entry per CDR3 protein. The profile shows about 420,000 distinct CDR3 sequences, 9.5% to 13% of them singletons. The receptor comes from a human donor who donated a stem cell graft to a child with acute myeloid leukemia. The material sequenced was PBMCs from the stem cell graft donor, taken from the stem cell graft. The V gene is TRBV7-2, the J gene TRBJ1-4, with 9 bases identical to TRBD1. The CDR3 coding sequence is TGTGCCAGCAGCCCGAGGACAGGGGTAGATGAAAAACTGTTTTTT. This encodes CASSPRTGVDEKLFF.